This TCR beta chain was documented in a study of cytomegalovirus exposure and HLA in healthy donors. Overall study context: Per a later analysis, the 666 first-cohort and 120 validation repertoires shared one platform.

Study conclusions and caveats: Subsequent analysis revealed that first-cohort TCR clusters tended to co-occur in the 110 or so validation repertoires. Altogether, some 170 TCR beta chains were recorded as cytomegalovirus-associated. Whilst most TCR sequences proved rare, a subset of public TCRs occurred across many donors.

The CDR3 covers 16 residues. Trimming left V 10 bases short and J 0 bases short, with 19 bases between. Germline CDR1 is SNHLY and CDR2 is FYNNEI. As concerns this clone: Its cognate antigen is unknown.

Using immunoSEQ multiplex PCR, the repertoire was profiled, and TCRdb retains in-frame clones only, with some absent. Found here are 300,000 or so clones, roughly 90% of them singletons; the top ten hold approximately 0.9%. Sequencing used PBMCs. The source of this sequence is a man aged 30 to 39 in good health and CMV-seronegative. The chain carries TRBV2 and TRBJ1-5; possible D gene TRBD1, 6 bases. In DNA, the CDR3 is TGTGCCACCACCCCGTTCGGACAGTTTAGCAATCAGCCCCAGCATTTT. Translated, it gives CATTPFGQFSNQPQHF.